This TCR beta chain came from a study of T cells in women clearing cervical HPV infection. The germline V gene encodes CDR1 SGHTA and CDR2 FQGNSA. V was clipped by 2 bases and J by 8 bases, with 8 bases between them. The CDR3 sequence is 12 residues long. Profiled with immunoSEQ multiplex PCR; TCRdb holds only in-frame clones, not every one. The table for this sample gives approximately 40,000 clones. With respect to this clone: The read comes to an end 3 residues before the CDR3 does, leaving the germline J gene to fill in the end.

The source is a woman between 18 and 70 years old with a cervical HPV16 infection that either progressed to CIN3+ or cleared (not recorded which). The gene calls are TRBV7-2 and TRBJ2-3; D call uncertain. The sequenced sample consisted of blood buffy coat. The sequenced part of the CDR3 DNA is TGTGCCAGCAGCTTATCTGTTCTTACG. Translated: CASSLSVLT. The CDR3 in its entirety is CASSLSVLTQYF.